This T cell receptor (beta chain) was found in a study of shared clonotypes between healthy human individuals. Across the study: Each donor had three CD4 naive, three CD4 memory, two CD8 naive and one CD8 memory plate. Study-wide findings and caveats: With a handful of donors compared, 4% to 5% of naive CD4 clonotypes were shared. Few donors limited the genetic and exposure-history diversity represented.

Germline V gives CDR1 MDHEN, CDR2 SYDVKM. The CDR3 sequence is 15 residues long. The V end was cut by 6 bases, the J end by 9 bases, with 21 bases between. Assay: immunoSEQ multiplex PCR; the TCRdb copy retains only in-frame clones and omits some. Here the sample spans more than 500,000 clones, approximately 95% being singletons. Adult donors, all healthy and HIV-negative, had no recent acute infections or vaccinations. A word on this clone: Its antigen is unidentified.

The source is a woman in her thirties in good health. Specimen: naive CD4+ T cells sorted from blood. Subset defined: CD45RA+ positively selected. The chain employs TRBV28 and TRBJ1-5; a possible D gene is TRBD1 (5 bases). CDR3 loop: CASRVLADTLLPQHF. DNA of the CDR3: TGTGCCAGCAGAGTTCTCGCGGACACCCTCTTGCCCCAGCATTTT.